This TCR beta chain was recorded in a study of cytomegalovirus exposure and HLA in healthy donors. The table came from immunoSEQ multiplex PCR; TCRdb's copy has only in-frame clones and leaves some out. The repertoire holds 200,000 to 250,000 clones, with roughly 83% as singletons. Sequenced material: PBMCs. The clonotype comes from a woman aged 18-29 years in good health and CMV-seronegative.

CDR3 DNA sequence: TGCGCCAGCAGCTTGGGCCATACTAATGAAAAACTGTTTTTT. The encoded protein is CASSLGHTNEKLFF. The gene calls are TRBV5-1 and TRBJ1-4; D gene uncertain. Germline V lookup: CDR1 SGHRS, CDR2 YFSETQ. The CDR3 is 14 amino acids. The V end lost 0 bases, the J end lost 2 bases, and 5 bases lay between the germline ends. The full variable domain, its missing parts supplied by reference TRBV5-1 and TRBJ1-4, is KAGVTQTPRYLIKTRGQQVTLSCSPISGHRSVSWYQQTPGQGLQFLFEYFSETQRNKGNFPGRFSGRQFSNSRSEMNVSTLELGDSALYLCASSLGHTNEKLFFGSGTQLSVL.